This is a list of T cell receptor beta chains from one sample in a study of shared clonotypes between healthy human individuals. Some clones are missing from TCRdb's copy, which holds only in-frame ones; the method was immunoSEQ multiplex PCR. This repertoire shows approximately 1.5 million clones, less than 99% found once; its top ten account for about 0.4%. Specimen: naive CD4+ T cells sorted from blood. The source of these receptors is a man younger than 40 in good health. Both conserved end residues are part of each CDR3. The D gene is left open where the match is weak. Expanded clones get a size class; other rows say once, few or many, or leave the size out.

j_call clone_size d_call v_call cdr3_aa cdr3_nt
TRBJ2-2 once TRBD2 TRBV28 CASRPSGSTGELFF TGTGCCAGCAGGCCTAGCGGGTCCACCGGGGAGCTGTTTTTT
TRBJ2-3 . . TRBV11-2 CASSLGAYTDTQYF TGTGCCAGCAGCTTGGGAGCTTATACAGATACGCAGTATTTT
TRBJ2-3 . . TRBV7-8 CASTIHSPRDTQYF TGTGCCAGCACCATACACAGTCCGAGGGATACGCAGTATTTT
TRBJ2-2 . . TRBV6-6 CASSYVSANTGELFF TGTGCCAGCAGTTACGTCTCAGCGAACACCGGGGAGCTGTTTTTT
TRBJ2-1 . . TRBV10-2 CASKKGATYNEQFF TGCGCCAGCAAGAAAGGGGCAACCTACAATGAGCAGTTCTTC
TRBJ1-2 . . TRBV7-9 CASSRLGGESYTF TGTGCCAGCAGCCGGCTGGGGGGCGAATCTTACACCTTC
TRBJ2-7 once . TRBV28 CASTPEAELYEQYF TGTGCCAGCACCCCAGAGGCCGAGCTCTACGAGCAGTACTTC
TRBJ2-7 . TRBD2 TRBV9 CASSVASGSLNEQYF TGTGCCAGCAGCGTAGCTAGCGGGAGCCTCAACGAGCAGTACTTC
TRBJ1-2 . . TRBV11-2 CASSLDGAGGYTF TGTGCCAGCAGCTTAGATGGGGCAGGCGGCTACACCTTC
TRBJ1-2 . TRBD1 TRBV28 CASSWTGEYGYTF TGTGCCAGCAGTTGGACAGGGGAATATGGCTACACCTTC
TRBJ2-2 . TRBD1 TRBV11-2 CASSSDRPANTGELFF TGTGCCAGCAGCTCGGACAGGCCCGCGAACACCGGGGAGCTGTTTTTT
TRBJ1-1 . . TRBV5-1 CASSLAGTENTEAFF TGCGCCAGCAGCTTGGCCGGGACGGAGAACACTGAAGCTTTCTTT
TRBJ2-7 . . TRBV15 CATSRDFQGRGDEQYF TGTGCCACCAGCAGAGATTTCCAGGGCCGGGGAGACGAGCAGTACTTC
TRBJ2-7 . . TRBV11-2 CASSLSPGKNYEQYF TGTGCCAGCAGCTTATCCCCGGGGAAGAACTACGAGCAGTACTTC
TRBJ2-1 . TRBD2 TRBV5-1 CASSDGLAGVNEQFF TGCGCCAGTTCAGACGGACTAGCGGGAGTTAATGAGCAGTTCTTC
TRBJ2-7 . . TRBV19 CASSIEPGAGSYEQYF TGTGCCAGTAGTATAGAACCGGGGGCGGGCTCCTACGAGCAGTACTTC
TRBJ2-5 . . TRBV5-1 CASSASSAETQYF TGCGCCAGCAGCGCGTCGAGCGCCGAGACCCAGTACTTC
TRBJ1-1 . . TRBV29-1 CSVVGGKGTEAFF TGCAGCGTTGTGGGGGGAAAGGGGACTGAAGCTTTCTTT
TRBJ2-7 . . TRBV11-2 CASGDIRLPYEQYF TGTGCCAGCGGAGACATCCGCCTTCCCTACGAGCAGTACTTC
TRBJ2-1 . . TRBV28 CASSFLARDEQFF TGTGCCAGCAGTTTCCTGGCTAGGGATGAGCAGTTCTTC
TRBJ2-7 once . TRBV6-5 CASSSPGSYEQYF TGTGCCAGCAGCTCCCCAGGCTCCTACGAGCAGTACTTC
TRBJ2-1 . . TRBV11-3 CASSTYRGGYEQFF TGTGCCAGCAGCACGTACAGGGGGGGCTATGAGCAGTTCTTC
TRBJ2-7 . TRBD2 TRBV5-1 CASSRAGGPGEQYF TGCGCCAGCAGCCGAGCGGGAGGGCCGGGGGAGCAGTACTTC
TRBJ2-7 . . TRBV19 CASSIRSEQYF TGTGCCAGCAGTATTCGATCCGAGCAGTACTTC
TRBJ2-7 . . TRBV28 CASTVSYEQYF TGTGCCAGCACCGTCTCCTACGAGCAGTACTTC
TRBJ2-6 . . TRBV7-6 CASTPRSGANVLTF TGTGCCAGCACACCCAGATCCGGGGCCAACGTCCTGACTTTC
TRBJ1-5 . . TRBV28 CASIPDRMQPHQHF TGTGCCAGCATCCCCGACAGGATGCAACCCCACCAGCATTTT
TRBJ1-1 . . TRBV19 CASSRTVSTEAFF TGTGCCAGTAGTAGAACAGTCAGCACTGAAGCTTTCTTT
TRBJ1-5 . . TRBV28 CASRDFAGLRDYSNQPQHF TGTGCCAGCAGGGACTTTGCAGGGCTTAGGGACTATAGCAATCAGCCCCAGCATTTT
TRBJ2-7 . . TRBV19 CASSKFGPGGEQYF TGTGCCAGTAGTAAGTTCGGTCCCGGAGGCGAGCAGTACTTC
TRBJ2-1 once TRBD2 TRBV9 CASTATSGSISNEQFF TGTGCCAGCACAGCTACTAGCGGGAGCATTAGCAATGAGCAGTTCTTC
TRBJ2-2 . TRBD2 TRBV28 CASSSLAGLNTGELFF TGTGCCAGCAGTTCACTAGCGGGCCTTAACACCGGGGAGCTGTTTTTT
TRBJ1-1 . . TRBV5-4 CASSSLRDRDLEAFF TGTGCCAGCAGCTCGCTCAGGGACCGGGACCTAGAGGCTTTCTTT
TRBJ2-5 . TRBD2 TRBV2 CASSEIVLAGLVETQYF TGTGCCAGCAGTGAAATCGTCCTAGCGGGTCTTGTGGAGACCCAGTACTTC
TRBJ2-5 . . TRBV11-2 CASSLEASRPKTQYF TGTGCCAGCAGCTTAGAGGCTAGCCGCCCCAAGACCCAGTACTTC